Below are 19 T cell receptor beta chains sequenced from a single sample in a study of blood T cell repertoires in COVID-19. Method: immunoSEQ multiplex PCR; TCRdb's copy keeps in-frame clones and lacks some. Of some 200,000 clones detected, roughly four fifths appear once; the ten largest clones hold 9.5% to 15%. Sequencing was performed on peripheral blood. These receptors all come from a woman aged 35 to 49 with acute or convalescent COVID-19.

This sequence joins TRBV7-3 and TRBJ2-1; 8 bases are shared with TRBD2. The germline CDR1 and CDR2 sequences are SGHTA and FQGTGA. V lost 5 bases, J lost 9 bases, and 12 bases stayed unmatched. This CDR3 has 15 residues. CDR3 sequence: CASSLGLGERAEQFF. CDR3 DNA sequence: TGTGCCAGCAGCCTGGGACTAGGGGAAAGGGCTGAGCAGTTCTTC.

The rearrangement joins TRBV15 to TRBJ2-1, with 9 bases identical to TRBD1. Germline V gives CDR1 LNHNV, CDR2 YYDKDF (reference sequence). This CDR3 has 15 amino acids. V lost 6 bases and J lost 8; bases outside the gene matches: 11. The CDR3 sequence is CATRRKDRGFHEQFF. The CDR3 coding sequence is TGTGCCACCAGAAGAAAGGACAGGGGATTCCATGAGCAGTTCTTC. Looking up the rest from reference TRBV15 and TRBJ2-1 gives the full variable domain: DAMVIQNPRYQVTQFGKPVTLSCSQTLNHNVMYWYQQKSSQAPKLLFHYYDKDFNNEADTPDNFQSRRPNTSFCFLDIRSPGLGDTAMYLCATRRKDRGFHEQFFGPGTRLTVL.

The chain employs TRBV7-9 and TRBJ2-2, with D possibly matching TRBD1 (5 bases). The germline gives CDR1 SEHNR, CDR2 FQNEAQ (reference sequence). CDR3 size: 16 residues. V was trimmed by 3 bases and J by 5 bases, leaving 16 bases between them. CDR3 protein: CASSFLEKGLTGELFF. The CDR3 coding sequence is TGTGCCAGCAGCTTTCTAGAAAAGGGGTTGACCGGGGAGCTGTTTTTT.

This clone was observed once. The CDR3 reads CATSDDDRAYGYTF. The DNA for the CDR3 is TGTGCCACCAGTGACGATGACAGGGCGTACGGCTACACCTTC. This rearrangement joins TRBV24-1 to TRBJ1-2; 7 bases align to TRBD1. This CDR3 contains 14 residues. Trimming at V came to 4 bases and at J to 8 bases, leaving 9 bases not matched to a gene. Germline values: CDR1 KGHDR, CDR2 SFDVKD.

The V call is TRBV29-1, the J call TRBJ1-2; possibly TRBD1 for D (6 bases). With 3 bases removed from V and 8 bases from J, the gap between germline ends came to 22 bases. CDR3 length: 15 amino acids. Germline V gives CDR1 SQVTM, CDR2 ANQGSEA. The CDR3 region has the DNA TGCAGCGTTGACCCCCCTCTTTACAGGGAATCGGGCTACACCTTC. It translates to CSVDPPLYRESGYTF.

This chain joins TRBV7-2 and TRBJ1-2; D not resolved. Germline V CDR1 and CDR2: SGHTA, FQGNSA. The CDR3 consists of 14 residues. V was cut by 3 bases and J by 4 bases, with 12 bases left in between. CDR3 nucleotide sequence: TGTGCCAGCAGCTTGATTGAGGCGTTCTATGGCTACACCTTC. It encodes CASSLIEAFYGYTF.

CDR3 DNA sequence: TGCGCCAGCAGCCAAGCAGCGGGGGGCCGCTACGAGCAGTACTTC. Protein product: CASSQAAGGRYEQYF. The chain recombines TRBV4-1 with TRBJ2-7; 9 bases are shared with TRBD2. The CDR3 runs 15 residues. CDR1 is MGHRA and CDR2 is YSYEKL in the germline V gene. The V and J ends lost 1 base and 3 bases, in that order; junction bases with no gene match: 4.

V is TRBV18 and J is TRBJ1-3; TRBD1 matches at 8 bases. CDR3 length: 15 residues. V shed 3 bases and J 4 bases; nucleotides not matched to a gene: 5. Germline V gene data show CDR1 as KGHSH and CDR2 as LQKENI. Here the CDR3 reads CASSPPSGGGNTIYF. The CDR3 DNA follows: TGTGCCAGCTCACCCCCGTCAGGGGGCGGAAACACCATATATTTT.

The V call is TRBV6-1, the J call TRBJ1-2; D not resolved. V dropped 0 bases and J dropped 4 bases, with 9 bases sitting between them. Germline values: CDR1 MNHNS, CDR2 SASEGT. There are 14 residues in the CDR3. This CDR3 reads CASSEASTLYGYTF. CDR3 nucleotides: TGTGCCAGCAGTGAAGCGTCGACTCTCTATGGCTACACCTTC.

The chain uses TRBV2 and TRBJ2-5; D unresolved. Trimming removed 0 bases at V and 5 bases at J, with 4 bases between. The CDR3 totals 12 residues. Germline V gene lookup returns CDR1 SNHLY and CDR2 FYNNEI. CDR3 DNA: TGTGCCAGCAGTGAAGCTCCGGAGACCCAGTACTTC. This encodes CASSEAPETQYF.

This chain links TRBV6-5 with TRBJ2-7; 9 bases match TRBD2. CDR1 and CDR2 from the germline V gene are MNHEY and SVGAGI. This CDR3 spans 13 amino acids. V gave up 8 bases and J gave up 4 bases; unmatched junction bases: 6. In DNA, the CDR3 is TGTGCCAGCCGGTCTAGCGGGGAGTACGAGCAGTACTTC. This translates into CASRSSGEYEQYF.

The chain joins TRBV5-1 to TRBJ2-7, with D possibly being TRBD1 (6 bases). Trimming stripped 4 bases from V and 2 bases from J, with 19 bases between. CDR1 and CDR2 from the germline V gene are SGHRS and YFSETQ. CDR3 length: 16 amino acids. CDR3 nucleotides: TGCGCCAGCAGCCTCCAGGACAGTCGGGCACCCTACGAGCAGTACTTC. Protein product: CASSLQDSRAPYEQYF.

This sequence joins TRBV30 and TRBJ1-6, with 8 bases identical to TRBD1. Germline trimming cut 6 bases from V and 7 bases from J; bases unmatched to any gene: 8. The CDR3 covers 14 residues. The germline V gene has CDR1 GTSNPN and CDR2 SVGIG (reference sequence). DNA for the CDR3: TGTGCCTGCCTCCGGGACAGGCCCAATTCACCCCTCCACTTT. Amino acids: CACLRDRPNSPLHF. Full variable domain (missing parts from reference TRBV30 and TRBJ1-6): SQTIHQWPATLVQPVGSPLSLECTVEGTSNPNLYWYRQAAGRGLQLLFYSVGIGQISSEVPQNLSASRPQDRQFILSSKKLLLSDSGFYLCACLRDRPNSPLHFGNGTRLTVT.

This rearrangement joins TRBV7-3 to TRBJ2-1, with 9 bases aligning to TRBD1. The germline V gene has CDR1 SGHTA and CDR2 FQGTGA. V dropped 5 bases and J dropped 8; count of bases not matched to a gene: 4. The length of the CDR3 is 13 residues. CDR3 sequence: CASSRDRADEQFF. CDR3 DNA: TGTGCCAGCAGCCGGGACAGGGCGGATGAGCAGTTCTTC.

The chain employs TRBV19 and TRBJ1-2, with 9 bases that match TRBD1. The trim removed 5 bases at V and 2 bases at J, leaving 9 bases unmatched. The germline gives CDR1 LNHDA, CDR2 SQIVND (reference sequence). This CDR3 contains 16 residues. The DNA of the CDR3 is TGTGCCAGTAGTCCAAACTACAGGGGGCGCAACTATGGCTACACCTTC. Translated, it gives CASSPNYRGRNYGYTF.

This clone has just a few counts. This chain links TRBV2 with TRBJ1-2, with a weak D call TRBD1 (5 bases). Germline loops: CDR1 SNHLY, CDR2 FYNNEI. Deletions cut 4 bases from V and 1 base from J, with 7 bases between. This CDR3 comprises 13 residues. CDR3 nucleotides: TGTGCCAGCAGTGGGGGCCGTAACTATGGCTACACCTTC. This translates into CASSGGRNYGYTF. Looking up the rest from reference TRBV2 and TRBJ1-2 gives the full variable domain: EPEVTQTPSHQVTQMGQEVILRCVPISNHLYFYWYRQILGQKVEFLVSFYNNEISEKSEIFDDQFSVERPDGSNFTLKIRSTKLEDSAMYFCASSGGRNYGYTFGSGTRLTVV.

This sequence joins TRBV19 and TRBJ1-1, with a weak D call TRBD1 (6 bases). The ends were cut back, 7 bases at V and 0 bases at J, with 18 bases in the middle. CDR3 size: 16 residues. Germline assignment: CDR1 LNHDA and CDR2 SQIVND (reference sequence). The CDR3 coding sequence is TGTGCCAGTAAGGGGAGAACAGGGATTCTGAACACTGAAGCTTTCTTT. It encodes CASKGRTGILNTEAFF.

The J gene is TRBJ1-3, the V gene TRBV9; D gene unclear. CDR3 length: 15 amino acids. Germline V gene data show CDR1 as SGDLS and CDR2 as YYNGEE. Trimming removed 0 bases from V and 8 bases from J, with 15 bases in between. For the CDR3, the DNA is TGTGCCAGCAGCGTAGATCACACCAAGGCGGACACCATATATTTT. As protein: CASSVDHTKADTIYF.

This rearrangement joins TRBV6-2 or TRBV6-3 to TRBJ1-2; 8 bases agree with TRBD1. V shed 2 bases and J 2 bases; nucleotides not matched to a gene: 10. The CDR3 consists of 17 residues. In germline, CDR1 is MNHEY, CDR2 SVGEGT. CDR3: CASSYTPRTGTNYGYTF. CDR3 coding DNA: TGTGCCAGCAGTTACACCCCAAGGACAGGGACCAACTATGGCTACACCTTC.